Following are 14 T cell receptor beta chains from one sample sequenced in a study of monozygotic twins with inflammatory bowel disease. Each CDR3 protein gets one entry in TCRdb, which reprocessed the 5' RACE reads and gives no DNA. This repertoire includes approximately 150,000 distinct CDR3 sequences. The sample consisted of blood. These receptors were obtained from a human donor with ulcerative colitis or Crohn's disease, or a healthy co-twin of an affected twin (not recorded which).

The chain has TRBV6-1 and TRBJ1-1; TCRdb selects TRBD1, and the lack of DNA leaves this call unchecked. The CDR3 extends over 15 amino acids. From germline, CDR1 is MNHNS and CDR2 SASEGT. The CDR3 region is CASIPPEGANTEAFF.

The chain uses TRBV5-1 and TRBJ1-1. The CDR3 is made up of 15 amino acids. Looked up from germline, CDR1 is SGHRS and CDR2 is YFSETQ. The CDR3 loop is CASSLLPAGNTEAFF.

V gene TRBV5-1 combines with J gene TRBJ2-1; the TCRdb D gene call, TRBD1, has no DNA to confirm it. CDR3 length equals 16 residues. Germline CDR1 SGHRS, CDR2 YFSETQ. The CDR3 loop is CASSWTPGIRNNEQFF. The full variable domain, with the rest looked up from reference TRBV5-1 and TRBJ2-1, is KAGVTQTPRYLIKTRGQQVTLSCSPISGHRSVSWYQQTPGQGLQFLFEYFSETQRNKGNFPGRFSGRQFSNSRSEMNVSTLELGDSALYLCASSWTPGIRNNEQFFGPGTRLTVL.

The J gene is TRBJ2-7, the V gene TRBV20-1. The CDR3 loop spans 13 amino acids. Germline V gene data show CDR1 as DFQATT and CDR2 as SNEGSKA (reference sequence). The CDR3 spells CSANDWPQVEQYF.

The chain has TRBV7-9 and TRBJ1-1; TCRdb proposes TRBD1, but this gene call is untestable without DNA. The CDR3 is 13 residues long. The germline gives CDR1 SEHNR, CDR2 FQNEAQ (reference sequence). Here the CDR3 reads CASSLGTPGEAFF.

The V call is TRBV7-6, the J call TRBJ2-3; TCRdb selects TRBD1, and the lack of DNA leaves this call unchecked. Germline CDR1 reads SGHVS; CDR2 reads FNYEAQ. The length of the CDR3 is 16 residues. The CDR3 loop reads CASSLRTGLGTDTQYF.

This rearrangement joins TRBV12-3 or TRBV12-4 to TRBJ2-2; TCRdb designates TRBD1, a call that cannot be tested without DNA. CDR3 size: 14 residues. The CDR3 protein is CASSWGGNTGELFF.

The chain recombines TRBV6-5 with TRBJ2-1. From germline, CDR1 is MNHEY and CDR2 SVGAGI. The CDR3 has 15 amino acids. CDR3 loop: CASSYSPASYNEQFF.

This chain uses TRBV4-1 with TRBJ2-7; TCRdb lists TRBD1, though no DNA is available to test this call. Germline V gene lookup returns CDR1 MGHRA and CDR2 YSYEKL. CDR3 length: 16 residues. CDR3 sequence reads: CASSQAAGQSPYEQYF.

The chain couples TRBV5-1 to TRBJ2-7; TCRdb gives TRBD1 as the D gene, but with no DNA this cannot be confirmed. CDR1 SGHRS and CDR2 YFSETQ come from the germline V gene. The CDR3 is made up of 17 amino acids. CDR3: CASSLESGAGTRREQYF.

The chain joins TRBV20-1 to TRBJ1-1; TCRdb's D call of TRBD1 is untestable without DNA. The CDR3 loop spans 14 amino acids. The V gene's germline CDR1 is DFQATT and CDR2 SNEGSKA (reference sequence). Here the CDR3 reads CSARDQGGNTEAFF.

CDR3 sequence reads: CASSSISGGPDTQYF. The chain uses TRBV11-3 and TRBJ2-3; TCRdb picks TRBD1, but there is no DNA to check that call. Germline values: CDR1 SGHNT, CDR2 YENEEA. The CDR3 totals 15 residues.

The gene calls are TRBV5-1 and TRBJ2-6. Germline values: CDR1 SGHRS, CDR2 YFSETQ. This CDR3 has 11 residues. The CDR3 protein is CASSLINVLTF.

V usage is TRBV27 and J usage is TRBJ2-6. The germline CDR1 and CDR2 sequences are MNHEY and SMNVEV (reference sequence). CDR3 size: 13 residues. This CDR3 reads CASSLLGANVLTF.